Listed here is a single TCR beta chain. Its antigen remains undetermined. No base quality information exists; no much larger clone differs at one position. The sample's time point label is to be understood as: week 5, during vaccination. Every vaccine dose consisted of 300 ug of a 20-mer mutant IDH1 peptide in Montanide, administered subcutaneously together with topical imiquimod. Donors had newly diagnosed WHO grade 3 or 4 IDH1-mutant astrocytomas with loss of nuclear ATRX. The samples were drawn from NOA16, a multicentre, single-arm, open-label phase I trial in Germany that tested a mutant IDH1 peptide vaccine in humans for the first time. Genomic DNA for TCRB sequencing was extracted from EDTA blood using the DNeasy Blood and Tissue Kit. This entry comes from a study of a mutant IDH1 vaccine in newly diagnosed glioma (dated by TCRdb to the early 2020s). For the wider study: Across visits V03 through V10, patients got a total of eight vaccinations, given in weeks 1, 3, 5, 7, 11, 15, 19 and 23. The roughly 30 treated patients were roughly 62% male and roughly 40% female, with a mean age of about 38 years. Prior to enrollment, patients had been given standard therapy consisting of radiotherapy alone, temozolomide alone, or radiochemotherapy with temozolomide, with the combination given to most patients. For exploratory analyses, roughly 25 treated patients had longitudinal TCRB deep sequencing done wherever samples were available. Vaccination started 4-6 weeks after radiotherapy alone, or was given together with temozolomide cycles in the groups whose treatment included chemotherapy. Peripheral blood was collected at six visits: V03 (baseline), V05, V07, V10, V12 and V13.

Here is what the overall study found, with its caveats: Availability determined which PBMC samples were chosen for TCRB deep sequencing. Pseudoprogression seemed to be unrelated to changes in the top peripheral T cell clonotypes found by TCRB sequencing. Immune responses induced by the vaccine were seen in about 93% of patients across multiple MHC alleles. The authors noted that analyses of patient blood samples could not be reproduced because of sample limitations.

Reading from cysteine to phenylalanine, the CDR3 counts 16 amino acids. Left in the record is the CDR3 DNA by itself, 48 bases read in frame from the first base. V trim: 4 bases; J trim: 6 bases; unmatched bases: 13. Reading the germline V gene gives CDR1 SGHVS and CDR2 FQNEAQ. Library prep was done by the immunoSEQ multiplex PCR assay. Rearranged TCR beta chain sequences were amplified using the hsTCRB Kit according to the manufacturer's protocol. TCRB libraries were sequenced on an Illumina MiSeq. Processing in the source paper ran as follows. The proprietary platform of the kit vendor was used for demultiplexing, trimming and gene mapping. Drawn from immuneACCESS, this table holds only the in-frame rearrangements with V and J called that TCRdb kept. Clones are partly lost; checked studies trace under half to an unresolved V gene and leave the rest unexplained. V, J and clone size reflect that table, while D and trimming were determined from the DNA. The sample table lists about 58,000 clones, about 88% of them with a count of one. The ten largest clonotypes hold 6.5% to 9% of the sample.

This material consisted of PBMCs, taken from a glioma patient whose treatment included an IDH1 peptide vaccine. The rearrangement joined TRBV7-8 to TRBJ2-7; TRBD1 matches 9 bases in the middle. The source of this sequence is a woman in her 50s with glioma. The DNA is TGTGCCAGCAGCTCCCCGGGACAGGGTCTAATCCTCGAGCAGTACTTC. It codes for CASSSPGQGLILEQYF.